Below, one TCR beta chain is given with its context. Its antigen is still unknown. The record has no base qualities; no much larger clone is one base away. Patients had resection either for delayed recurrence of a solitary brain metastasis or for synchronous oligometastatic disease. To avoid including cancers other than NSCLC, any patient with a history of multiple malignancies was excluded. Tumor areas were macrodissected from about 5 deparaffinized roughly 10 um unstained sections under guidance from marked H&E slides. All specimens were formalin-fixed and paraffin-embedded (FFPE). The AllPrep DNA/RNA FFPE Kit was used for extraction of genomic DNA. This entry comes from a study of T cells in lung cancer brain metastases (dated by TCRdb to 2017 to 2018). Notes on the research overall: Most of the roughly 20 patients had a history of tobacco use, with a median of about 36 pack-years. A median age at first diagnosis of around 50 years was recorded for the patients, of whom 8 or 9 were male and under 12 were female. Of the roughly 21 patients, 15 to 18 received no interval therapy between resection of the primary and resection of the metastasis. The average DNA integrity number was 3.5 to 4.5 in both primary and metastatic specimens, and the two sites did not differ significantly. The study compared TCR beta CDR3 repertoires of fully resected primary non-small cell lung cancers with those of paired brain metastases. The cohort comprised around 20 patients contributing 40 or so specimens, one primary lung lesion and one brain metastasis each. The primary and brain metastasis specimens were acquired a median of around 11 months apart.

Between the V and J ends, shortened by 1 base and 2 bases respectively, the junction contains 11 bases. The cysteine opens and the phenylalanine closes a CDR3 of 15 amino acids. The kept DNA is CDR3 alone, 45 bases in frame from the first base. As encoded in the germline V gene (reference sequence), CDR1 is SEHNR while CDR2 is FQNEAQ. Results and caveats for the whole study, not just this receptor: The study could not control for the effects of preoperative corticosteroids on T cell infiltration in brain metastases. DNA fragmentation in the FFPE samples may have kept the complete infiltrating T cell repertoire from being retrieved. Brain metastases had significantly fewer unique productive clones than paired primaries (median approximately 1,500 versus 4,500). A significantly larger repertoire fraction was made up by the ten most abundant clones in brain metastases than in primaries, which was suggestive of clonal expansion. Most clones were found to be lesion-specific, and limited overlap was observed between paired lesions (mean Morisita index about 0.24).

Between 2.24 and 4.92 ug genomic DNA was input per sample, with paired samples receiving equal DNA input. TCR beta libraries were constructed with the immunoSEQ hsTCRbeta Kit, which uses multiplexed V and J gene primers in two PCR steps. The pooled libraries, together with positive and negative controls, were sequenced on an Illumina MiSeq running a 100-cycle paired-end protocol. Processing in the source paper ran as follows. Raw data were processed by the immunoSEQ vendor into normalized, annotated TCR beta repertoire reports. Richness was defined as unique clones by nucleotide sequence, with iChao1 and Efron-Thisted estimators extrapolating total richness. Pielou's evenness, Simpson's index, top-ten clone proportional abundance, and Morisita overlap index were used to characterize and compare paired lesions. TCRdb took over this immuneACCESS table, retaining in-frame rearrangements with V and J assigned. Such tables are incomplete; in checked studies, under half of the missing clones stem from an unresolved V gene, and the remainder is unexplained. From that table come the V and J calls and clone size; the DNA was used to work out D and trimming. A total of 570 or so clones appear in this sample, around 93% of them only once. The ten largest clones represent around 3.6% of the sample.

This TCR came from a woman aged 45-65 years with non-small cell lung cancer that had spread to the brain. Source material: tumor tissue from a brain metastasis. Per the publication, the cell subset or site label means: paired resected brain metastasis. Here the chain combines TRBV7-9 and TRBJ1-2; TRBD1 might be the D gene, on 5 matching bases. The DNA reads TGTGCCAGCAGCTTAGTAGGGGACCTGAACTATGGCTACACCTTC. It translates as CASSLVGDLNYGYTF.